The source of this TCR beta chain is a study of cytomegalovirus exposure and HLA in healthy donors. V was trimmed by 2 bases and J by 0 bases, leaving 8 bases between them. Germline CDR1 is SGHVS and CDR2 is FQNEAQ. This CDR3 region has 14 residues. The assay was immunoSEQ multiplex PCR, and TCRdb's table has in-frame clones only and misses some. The sample holds fewer than 200,000 clones, nearly 90% seen once. Sequencing was done on a sample of PBMCs. This TCR was recovered from a man between 18 and 35 years old in good health and CMV-seropositive. The chain carries TRBV7-8 and TRBJ2-7, with D unresolved. The DNA for the CDR3 is TGTGCCAGCAGCTTAAATCGCGACTCCTACGAGCAGTACTTC. This gives the protein CASSLNRDSYEQYF.